The sequence of this T cell receptor (beta chain) was determined in a study of T-cell memory formation after mild COVID-19. Study-wide context: TCR clusters largely stayed donor specific. Study-wide results and limits: CD4+ clones that contracted lay mainly in CM and EM; CD8+ ones lay in EMRA. Second-wave clones that peaked on day 37 lacked confirmed SARS-CoV-2 specificity.

UMIs and sample barcodes were carried by the TCR alpha and TCR beta cDNA libraries that 5'RACE produced using constant-segment primers. TCRdb analysed the 5' RACE reads with MiXCR anew, one entry per CDR3 protein. The sample consists of fewer than 30,000 distinct CDR3 sequences, 12% of them appearing once. CDR3 size: 14 residues. Germline values: CDR1 LNHNV, CDR2 YYDKDF (reference sequence). The ends were cut back, 3 bases at V and 3 bases at J, with 12 bases in the middle. A word on this clonotype: Its matching antigen is unknown.

The chain carries TRBV15 and TRBJ2-7; the D gene is possibly TRBD1 (6 bases). The source of this sequence is an adult woman who had mild COVID-19 (a few samples of this study predate the infection). Cell type and time point are not known. Specimen: PBMCs or a T cell subset sorted from them (not recorded which). The CDR3 here is CATSSRDTDYEQYF. The CDR3, as DNA: TGTGCCACCAGCAGTCGGGACACGGACTACGAGCAGTACTTC.